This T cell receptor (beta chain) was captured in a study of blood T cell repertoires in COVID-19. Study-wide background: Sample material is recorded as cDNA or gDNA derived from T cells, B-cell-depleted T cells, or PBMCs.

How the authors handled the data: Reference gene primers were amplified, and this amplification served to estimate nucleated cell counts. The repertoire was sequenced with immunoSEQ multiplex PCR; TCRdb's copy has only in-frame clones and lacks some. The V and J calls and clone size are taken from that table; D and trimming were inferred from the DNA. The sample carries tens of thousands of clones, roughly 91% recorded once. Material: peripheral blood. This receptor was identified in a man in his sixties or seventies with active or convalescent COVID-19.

CDR3 sequence reads: CSVRVGTGVTGELFF. The CDR3 nucleotides are TGCAGCGTACGGGTCGGGACAGGGGTCACCGGGGAGCTGTTTTTT. The chain carries TRBV29-1 and TRBJ2-2; TRBD1 matches at 10 bases. Germline trimming cut 6 bases from V and 4 bases from J; bases unmatched to any gene: 8. This CDR3 is 15 amino acids long. Germline CDR1 is SQVTM and CDR2 is ANQGSEA.